This T cell receptor (beta chain) emerged from a study of Ad26.COV2.S vaccination and SARS-CoV-2 variants. The table came from immunoSEQ multiplex PCR; TCRdb's copy has only in-frame clones and leaves some out. Among around 400,000 clones, 90% were seen once, and the ten largest hold 12%. The sample's treatment: over 15 received Ad26.COV2.S at low or high dose, single or two shots; roughly five received placebo; per-sample allocation not given. Sampling was done on day 63 after the first vaccine or placebo injection. The clonotype was recovered from a person between 18 and 60 years old who received the Ad26.COV2.S COVID-19 vaccine or a placebo. This material consisted of peripheral blood, taken in a trial of Ad26.COV2.S vaccine versus placebo.

CDR3 residues: CASSLARGYSNQPQHF. In DNA form, the CDR3 reads TGTGCCAGCAGCTTAGCTCGTGGGTATAGCAATCAGCCCCAGCATTTT. The chain carries TRBV7-8 and TRBJ1-5; no reliable D call. Germline loops: CDR1 SGHVS, CDR2 FQNEAQ. The CDR3 runs 16 residues. With 0 bases removed from V and 0 bases from J, the gap between germline ends came to 9 bases.